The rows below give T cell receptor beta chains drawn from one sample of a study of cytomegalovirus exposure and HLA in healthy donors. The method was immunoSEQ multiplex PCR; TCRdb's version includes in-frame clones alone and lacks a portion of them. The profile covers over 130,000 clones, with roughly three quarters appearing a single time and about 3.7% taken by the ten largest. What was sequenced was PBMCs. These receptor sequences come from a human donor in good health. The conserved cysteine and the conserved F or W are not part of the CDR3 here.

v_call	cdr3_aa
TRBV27	ASRTGVTEAF
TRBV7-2	ASSFSRAWTRSDTQY
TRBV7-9	ASSPRALAKSSYEQY
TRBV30	AWSAQDNTEAF
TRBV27	ASSLTGFYNEQY
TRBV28	ASSLGTDTGELF
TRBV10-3	AISEHSNQPQH
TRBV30	AWSVSRGQNYGYI
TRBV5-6	ASSLEGSLVSGYT
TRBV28	ASSRGNSF
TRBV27	ASSPPWRGGESSYEQY
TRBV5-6	ASSWDRGNEQY
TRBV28	ASSLQGGRWSGNTIY
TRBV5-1	ASSRDRTSYEQY
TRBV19	ASSIQTGTSYEQY
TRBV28	ASRPLRESSYNEQF
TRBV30	AWSVLPGEAF
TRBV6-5	ASSYGGIRSTDTQY
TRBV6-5	ASSPRLGLQF
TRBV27	ASSRRQSLGEQY
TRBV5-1	ASSLAIRGGAAGEQF
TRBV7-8	ASSLGQTASTNYGYT
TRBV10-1	ASSESRLAGELF
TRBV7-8	ASSPLAASGSQETQY
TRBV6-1	ASSASGLAGAPYEQY
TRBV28	ASSFRLAGYNEQF
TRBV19	ASRWDRGANYGYT
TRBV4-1	ASSQPGQGLEAF
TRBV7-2	ASSLGQGAREKLF
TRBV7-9	ASSYWGRGTDTQY
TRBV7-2	ASSLGQGATEAF
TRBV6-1	ASSEAGLGEKLF
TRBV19	ASRPGGSGDTQY
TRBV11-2	ASSLPSLGIYDEQF
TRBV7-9	SSSLVEDTQY
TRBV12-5	ASVPGGADQPQH
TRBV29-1	SVEDPRGQWNEQF
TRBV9	ASSGWTGNEQF
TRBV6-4	ASSSGSTGELF
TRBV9	ASSVGGGTQY
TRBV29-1	SVESGYGYT
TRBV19	VSSTDSNYGYT
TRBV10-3	AISRDRGSNQPQH
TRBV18	ASSQQGIKYPAF
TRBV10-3	AISEGVYSPLH
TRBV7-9	ASSFLTGSTDTQY
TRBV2	ASKGAGYEAF
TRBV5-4	ASSYGDSSYNEQF
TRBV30	AWSVASGVGEQF
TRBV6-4	ASSDSSSGGDTQY
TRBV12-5	ASGFLTGTDTQY
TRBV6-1	ASSGARGDTEAF
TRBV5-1	ASSLLAVNEQF
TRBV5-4	ASSLAGFGADTQY
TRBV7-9	ASSHPGLAGGEQY
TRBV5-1	ASSPEDRGTDTQY
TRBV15	ATSSRGEQF
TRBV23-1	ASSHRKRQSSYNEQF